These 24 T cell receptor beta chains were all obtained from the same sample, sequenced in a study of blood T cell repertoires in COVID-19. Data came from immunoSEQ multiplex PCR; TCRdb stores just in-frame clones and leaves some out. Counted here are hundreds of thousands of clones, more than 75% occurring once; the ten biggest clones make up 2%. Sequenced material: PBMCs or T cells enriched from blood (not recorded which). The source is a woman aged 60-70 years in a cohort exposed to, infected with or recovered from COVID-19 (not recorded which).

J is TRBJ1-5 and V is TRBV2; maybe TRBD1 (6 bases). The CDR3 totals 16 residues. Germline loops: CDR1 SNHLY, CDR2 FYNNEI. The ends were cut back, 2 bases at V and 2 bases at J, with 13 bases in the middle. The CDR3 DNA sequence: TGTGCCAGCAGTGAAAGTGGGTCAGGGGGCAATCAGCCCCAGCATTTT. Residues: CASSESGSGGNQPQHF.

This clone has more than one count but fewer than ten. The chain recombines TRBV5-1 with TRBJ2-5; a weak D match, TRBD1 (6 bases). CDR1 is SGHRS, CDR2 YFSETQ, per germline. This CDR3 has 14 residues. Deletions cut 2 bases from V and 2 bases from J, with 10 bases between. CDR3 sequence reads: CASSFVQGQETQYF. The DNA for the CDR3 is TGCGCCAGCAGCTTCGTACAGGGTCAAGAGACCCAGTACTTC.

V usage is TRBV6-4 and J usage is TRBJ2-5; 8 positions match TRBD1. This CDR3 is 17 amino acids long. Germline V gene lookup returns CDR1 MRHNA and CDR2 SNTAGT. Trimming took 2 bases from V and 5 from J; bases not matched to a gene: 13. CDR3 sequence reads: CASSDPPPQGAEETQYF. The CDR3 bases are TGTGCCAGCAGTGACCCTCCCCCCCAGGGGGCGGAGGAGACCCAGTACTTC.

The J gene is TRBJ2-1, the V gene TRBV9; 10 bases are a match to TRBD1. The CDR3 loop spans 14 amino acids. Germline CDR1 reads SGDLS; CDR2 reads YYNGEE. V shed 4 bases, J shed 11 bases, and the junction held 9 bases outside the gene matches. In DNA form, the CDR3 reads TGTGCCAGCAGCATTGGACAGGGGGTTCGAAAGCAGTTCTTC. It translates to CASSIGQGVRKQFF.

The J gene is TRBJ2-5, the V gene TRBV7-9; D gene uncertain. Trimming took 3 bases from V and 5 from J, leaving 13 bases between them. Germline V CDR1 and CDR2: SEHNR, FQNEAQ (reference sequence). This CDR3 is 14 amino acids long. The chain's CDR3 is CASSFPAAGETQYF. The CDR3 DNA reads TGTGCCAGCAGCTTCCCGGCCGCCGGGGAGACCCAGTACTTC. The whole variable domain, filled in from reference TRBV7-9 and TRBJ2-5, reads DTGVSQNPRHKITKRGQNVTFRCDPISEHNRLYWYRQTLGQGPEFLTYFQNEAQLEKSRLLSDRFSAERPKGSFSTLEIQRTEQGDSAMYLCASSFPAAGETQYFGPGTRLLVL.

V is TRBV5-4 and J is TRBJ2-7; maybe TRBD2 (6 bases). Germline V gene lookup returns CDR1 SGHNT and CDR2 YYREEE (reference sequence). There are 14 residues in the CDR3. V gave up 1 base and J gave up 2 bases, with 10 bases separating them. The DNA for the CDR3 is TGTGCCAGCAGCTTGCACGGGGGAGCCTACGAGCAGTACTTC. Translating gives CASSLHGGAYEQYF.

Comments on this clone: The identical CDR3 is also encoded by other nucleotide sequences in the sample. CDR3 in amino acids: CASSFQGAGQPQHF. Written as DNA, the CDR3 is TGTGCCAGCAGTTTCCAGGGGGCCGGGCAGCCCCAGCATTTT. The chain joins TRBV27 to TRBJ1-5; 8 nucleotides match TRBD1. The V gene's germline CDR1 is MNHEY and CDR2 SMNVEV (reference sequence). The CDR3 contains 14 residues. With V trimmed by 3 bases and J by 7 bases, 5 bases remained unmatched.

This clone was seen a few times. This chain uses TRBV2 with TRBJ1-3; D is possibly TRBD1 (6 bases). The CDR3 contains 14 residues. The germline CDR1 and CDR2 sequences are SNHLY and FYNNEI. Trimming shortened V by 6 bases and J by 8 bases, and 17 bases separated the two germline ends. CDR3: CASSPNRDLDTIYF. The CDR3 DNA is TGTGCCAGCAGCCCTAACAGGGATCTGGACACCATATATTTT.

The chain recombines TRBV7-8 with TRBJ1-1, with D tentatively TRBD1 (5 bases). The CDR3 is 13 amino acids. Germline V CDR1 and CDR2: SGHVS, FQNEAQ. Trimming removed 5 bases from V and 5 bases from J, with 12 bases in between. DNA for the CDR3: TGTGCCAGCAGCCGTGGGGGGAAGACTGAAGCTTTCTTT. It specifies CASSRGGKTEAFF.

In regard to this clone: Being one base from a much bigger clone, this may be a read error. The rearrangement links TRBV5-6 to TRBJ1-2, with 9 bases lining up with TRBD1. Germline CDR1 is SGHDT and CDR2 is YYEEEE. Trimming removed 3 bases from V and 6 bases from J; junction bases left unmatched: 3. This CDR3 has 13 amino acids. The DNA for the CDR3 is TGTGCCAGCAGCTCTAGGACAGGGGATGGCTACACCTTC. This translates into CASSSRTGDGYTF. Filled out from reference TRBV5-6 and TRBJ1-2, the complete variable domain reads DAGVTQSPTHLIKTRGQQVTLRCSPKSGHDTVSWYQQALGQGPQFIFQYYEEEERQRGNFPDRFSGHQFPNYSSELNVNALLLGDSALYLCASSSRTGDGYTFGSGTRLTVV.

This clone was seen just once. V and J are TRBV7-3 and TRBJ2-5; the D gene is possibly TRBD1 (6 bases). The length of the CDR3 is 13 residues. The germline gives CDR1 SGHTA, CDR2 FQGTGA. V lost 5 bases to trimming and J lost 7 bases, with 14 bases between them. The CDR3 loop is CASSDQGLGTQYF. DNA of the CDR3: TGTGCCAGCAGCGATCAGGGGTTGGGGACCCAGTACTTC.

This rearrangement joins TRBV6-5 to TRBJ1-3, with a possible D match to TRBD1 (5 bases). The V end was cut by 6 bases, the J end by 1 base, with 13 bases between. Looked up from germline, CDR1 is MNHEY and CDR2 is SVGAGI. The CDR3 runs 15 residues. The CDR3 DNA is TGTGCCAGCAGGGGTAGAGGACAATCTGGAAACACCATATATTTT. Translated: CASRGRGQSGNTIYF.

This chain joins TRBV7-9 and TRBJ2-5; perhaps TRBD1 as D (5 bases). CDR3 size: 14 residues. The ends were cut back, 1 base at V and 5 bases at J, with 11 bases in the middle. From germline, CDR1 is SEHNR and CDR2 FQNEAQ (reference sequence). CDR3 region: CASSLETVRETQYF. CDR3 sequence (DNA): TGTGCCAGCAGCTTAGAGACAGTTCGGGAGACCCAGTACTTC. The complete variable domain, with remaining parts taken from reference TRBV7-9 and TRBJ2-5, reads DTGVSQNPRHKITKRGQNVTFRCDPISEHNRLYWYRQTLGQGPEFLTYFQNEAQLEKSRLLSDRFSAERPKGSFSTLEIQRTEQGDSAMYLCASSLETVRETQYFGPGTRLLVL.

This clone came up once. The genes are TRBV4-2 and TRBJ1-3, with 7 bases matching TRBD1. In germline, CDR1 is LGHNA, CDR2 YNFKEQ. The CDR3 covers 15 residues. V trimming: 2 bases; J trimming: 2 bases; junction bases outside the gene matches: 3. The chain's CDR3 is CASSQKGATGNTIYF. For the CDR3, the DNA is TGTGCCAGCAGCCAAAAGGGGGCAACTGGAAACACCATATATTTT.

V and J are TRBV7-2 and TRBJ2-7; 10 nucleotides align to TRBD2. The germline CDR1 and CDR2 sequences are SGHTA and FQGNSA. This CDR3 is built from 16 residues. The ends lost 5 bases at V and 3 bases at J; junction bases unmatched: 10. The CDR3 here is CASSTGLAFGVYEQYF. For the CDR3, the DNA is TGTGCCAGCAGCACGGGACTAGCGTTTGGAGTCTACGAGCAGTACTTC. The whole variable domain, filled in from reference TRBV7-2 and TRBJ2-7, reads GAGVSQSPSNKVTEKGKDVELRCDPISGHTALYWYRQSLGQGLEFLIYFQGNSAPDKSGLPSDRFSAERTGGSVSTLTIQRTQQEDSAVYLCASSTGLAFGVYEQYFGPGTRLTVT.

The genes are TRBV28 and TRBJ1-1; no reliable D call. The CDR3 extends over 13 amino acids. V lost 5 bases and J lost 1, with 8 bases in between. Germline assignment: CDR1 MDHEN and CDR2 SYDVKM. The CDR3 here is CASSTSENTEAFF. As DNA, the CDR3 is TGTGCCAGCAGTACCTCAGAGAACACTGAAGCTTTCTTT.

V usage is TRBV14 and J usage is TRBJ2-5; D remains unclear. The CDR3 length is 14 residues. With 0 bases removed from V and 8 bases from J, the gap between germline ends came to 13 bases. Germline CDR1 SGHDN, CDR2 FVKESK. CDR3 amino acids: CASSQDPGRPTQYF. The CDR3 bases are TGTGCCAGCAGCCAAGATCCTGGGCGTCCTACCCAGTACTTC.

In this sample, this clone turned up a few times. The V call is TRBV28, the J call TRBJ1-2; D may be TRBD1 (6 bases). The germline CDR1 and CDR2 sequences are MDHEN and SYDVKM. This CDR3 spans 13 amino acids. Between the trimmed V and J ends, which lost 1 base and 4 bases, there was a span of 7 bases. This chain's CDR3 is CASSLSRGYGYTF. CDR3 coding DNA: TGTGCCAGCAGTTTATCCAGGGGCTATGGCTACACCTTC.

The CDR3 region has the DNA TGTGCTAGCACCGGGACTAGCGGCTACAATGAGCAGTTCTTC. The encoded protein is CASTGTSGYNEQFF. V and J are TRBV12-5 and TRBJ2-1, with TRBD2 matching over 11 bases. CDR1 and CDR2 from the germline V gene are LGHNT and FRNRAP. V lost 9 bases to trimming and J lost 3 bases; unmatched junction nucleotides: 4. The CDR3 is made up of 14 amino acids.

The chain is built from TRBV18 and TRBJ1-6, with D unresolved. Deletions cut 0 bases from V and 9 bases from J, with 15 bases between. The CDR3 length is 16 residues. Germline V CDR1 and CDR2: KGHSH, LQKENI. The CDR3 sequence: CASSPPDDGSGSPLHF. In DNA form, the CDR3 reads TGTGCCAGCTCACCACCGGACGACGGTAGCGGTTCACCCCTCCACTTT.

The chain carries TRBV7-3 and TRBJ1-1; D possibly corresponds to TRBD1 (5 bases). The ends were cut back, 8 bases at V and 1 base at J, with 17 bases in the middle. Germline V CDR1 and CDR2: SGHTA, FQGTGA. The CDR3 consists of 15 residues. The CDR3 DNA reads TGTGCCAGCGCGACTCGCCCAGGGAAGAACACTGAAGCTTTCTTT. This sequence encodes CASATRPGKNTEAFF.

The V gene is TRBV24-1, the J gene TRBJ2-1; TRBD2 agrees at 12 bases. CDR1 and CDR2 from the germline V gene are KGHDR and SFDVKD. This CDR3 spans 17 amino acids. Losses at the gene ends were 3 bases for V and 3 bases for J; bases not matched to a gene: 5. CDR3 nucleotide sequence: TGTGCCACCAGTGATACTAGCGGGAGGTACCTCTACAATGAGCAGTTCTTC. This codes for CATSDTSGRYLYNEQFF.

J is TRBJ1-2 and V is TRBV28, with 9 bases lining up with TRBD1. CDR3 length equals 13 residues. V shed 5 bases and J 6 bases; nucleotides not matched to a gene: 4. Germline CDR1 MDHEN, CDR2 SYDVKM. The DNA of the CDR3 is TGTGCCAGCAGTCGGGACAGGGAGGATGGCTACACCTTC. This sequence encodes CASSRDREDGYTF.

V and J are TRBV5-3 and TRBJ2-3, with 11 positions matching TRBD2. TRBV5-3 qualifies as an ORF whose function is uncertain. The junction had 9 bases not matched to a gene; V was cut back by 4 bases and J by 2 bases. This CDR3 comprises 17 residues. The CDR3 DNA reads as TGTGCCAGAAGCCCCTCCGGGACTAGCGGCCACACAGATACGCAGTATTTT. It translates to CARSPSGTSGHTDTQYF.